The 5 T cell receptor beta chains below all came from one sample that was sequenced in a study of identical twins. TCRdb recomputed calls from the 5' RACE reads with MiXCR, one row per CDR3 protein. The sample includes 550,000 to 700,000 distinct CDR3 sequences, approximately 9.6% of them seen just once. This same sample was also taken into another study, of yellow fever vaccine responses in identical twins.

The sequenced sample was PBMCs. The origin of the receptors is a woman under 30 in good health.

This clonotype was counted a few times. The chain employs TRBV6-5 and TRBJ1-6; D gene unclear. V was clipped by 8 bases and J by 9 bases, with 17 bases between them. Germline lookup yields CDR1 MNHEY and CDR2 SVGAGI. The CDR3 extends over 14 amino acids. The CDR3 bases are TGTGCCAGCCGCGGACTTGTGGCTAGTTCACCCCTCCACTTT. Its protein product is CASRGLVASSPLHF.

The table lists this clonotype with many counts. The V gene is TRBV5-1, the J gene TRBJ2-3; the D gene is possibly TRBD1 (6 bases). The CDR3 runs 15 residues. The V gene lost 0 bases and the J gene lost 4 bases, with 12 bases spanning the gap. Per the germline V gene, CDR1 is SGHRS and CDR2 is YFSETQ. The CDR3 region has the DNA TGCGCCAGCAGCTTGGCCGTAGGGGGTGCAGATACGCAGTATTTT. Translating gives CASSLAVGGADTQYF.

The V gene is TRBV29-1, the J gene TRBJ2-1; 10 bases are shared with TRBD2. The CDR3 contains 14 residues. CDR1 is SQVTM and CDR2 is ANQGSEA in the germline V gene. The junction had 9 bases not matched to a gene; V was cut back by 1 base and J by 12 bases. CDR3 sequence reads: CSVEGAGGLVGQFF. The CDR3 DNA follows: TGCAGCGTTGAAGGAGCGGGAGGGCTAGTAGGGCAGTTCTTC.

This clonotype was observed many times. This sequence joins TRBV10-3 and TRBJ2-4; the D is unclear. This CDR3 spans 15 amino acids. CDR1 is ENHRY, CDR2 SYGVKD, per germline. The V gene lost 0 bases and the J gene lost 1 base, with 7 bases spanning the gap. CDR3 residues: CAISESGVAKNIQYF. Here the CDR3 DNA reads TGTGCCATCAGTGAGTCTGGGGTTGCCAAAAACATTCAGTACTTC.

The chain uses TRBV4-3 and TRBJ2-7, with 8 nucleotides matching TRBD1. The V gene's germline CDR1 is LGHNA and CDR2 YSLEER. The CDR3 runs 16 residues. V lost 0 bases and J lost 9; bases outside the gene matches: 13. Written as DNA, the CDR3 is TGCGCCAGCAGCCAAGAGGGGGAAGACAGGGGTCGTGGGCAGTACTTC. The encoded protein is CASSQEGEDRGRGQYF.